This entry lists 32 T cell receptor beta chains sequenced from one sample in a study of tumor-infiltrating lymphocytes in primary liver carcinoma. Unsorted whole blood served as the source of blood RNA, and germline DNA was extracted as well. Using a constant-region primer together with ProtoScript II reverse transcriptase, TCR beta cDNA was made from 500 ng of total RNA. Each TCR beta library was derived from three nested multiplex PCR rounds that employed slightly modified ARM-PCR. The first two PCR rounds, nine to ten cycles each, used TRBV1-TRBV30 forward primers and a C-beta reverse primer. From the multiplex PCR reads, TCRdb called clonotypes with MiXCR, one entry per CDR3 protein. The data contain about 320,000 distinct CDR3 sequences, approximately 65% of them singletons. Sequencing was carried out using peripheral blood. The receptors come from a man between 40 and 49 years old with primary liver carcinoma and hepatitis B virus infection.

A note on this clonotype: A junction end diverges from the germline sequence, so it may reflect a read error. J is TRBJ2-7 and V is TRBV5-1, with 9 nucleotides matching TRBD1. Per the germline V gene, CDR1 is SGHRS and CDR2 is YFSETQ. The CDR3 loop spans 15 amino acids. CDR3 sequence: CTSSSVQGAGNEQYF. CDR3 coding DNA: TGCACCAGCAGCTCTGTACAGGGGGCAGGTAACGAGCAGTACTTC.

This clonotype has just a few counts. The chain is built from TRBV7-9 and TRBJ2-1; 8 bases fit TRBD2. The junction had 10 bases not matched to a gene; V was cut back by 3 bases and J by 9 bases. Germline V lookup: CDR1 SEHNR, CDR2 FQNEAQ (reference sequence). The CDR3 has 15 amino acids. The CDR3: CASSLYSGNSGEQFF. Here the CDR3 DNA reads TGTGCCAGCAGCTTGTATAGCGGGAACAGCGGTGAGCAGTTCTTC. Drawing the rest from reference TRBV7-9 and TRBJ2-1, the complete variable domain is DTGVSQNPRHKITKRGQNVTFRCDPISEHNRLYWYRQTLGQGPEFLTYFQNEAQLEKSRLLSDRFSAERPKGSFSTLEIQRTEQGDSAMYLCASSLYSGNSGEQFFGPGTRLTVL.

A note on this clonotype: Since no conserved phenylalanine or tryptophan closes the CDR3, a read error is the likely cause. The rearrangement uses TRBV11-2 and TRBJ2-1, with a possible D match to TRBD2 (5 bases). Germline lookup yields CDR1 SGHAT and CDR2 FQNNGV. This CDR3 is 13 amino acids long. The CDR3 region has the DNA TGTACCAGCAGCTCCCGGAGCGGCACTGAGCAGTTCATC. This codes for CTSSSRSGTEQFI.

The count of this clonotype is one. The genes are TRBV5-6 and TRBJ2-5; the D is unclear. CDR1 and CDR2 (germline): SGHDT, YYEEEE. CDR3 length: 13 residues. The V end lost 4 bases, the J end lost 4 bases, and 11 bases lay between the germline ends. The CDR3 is CASSKVVGETQYF. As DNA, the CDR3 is TGTGCCAGCAGCAAGGTCGTGGGAGAGACCCAGTACTTC. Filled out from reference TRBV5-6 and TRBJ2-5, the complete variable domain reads DAGVTQSPTHLIKTRGQQVTLRCSPKSGHDTVSWYQQALGQGPQFIFQYYEEEERQRGNFPDRFSGHQFPNYSSELNVNALLLGDSALYLCASSKVVGETQYFGPGTRLLVL.

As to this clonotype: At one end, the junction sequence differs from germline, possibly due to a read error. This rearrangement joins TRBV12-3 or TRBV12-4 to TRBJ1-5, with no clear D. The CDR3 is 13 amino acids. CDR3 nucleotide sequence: TGTGCCAGCAGTTTGACAAATGATCAGTCCCAGCATTTT. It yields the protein CASSLTNDQSQHF.

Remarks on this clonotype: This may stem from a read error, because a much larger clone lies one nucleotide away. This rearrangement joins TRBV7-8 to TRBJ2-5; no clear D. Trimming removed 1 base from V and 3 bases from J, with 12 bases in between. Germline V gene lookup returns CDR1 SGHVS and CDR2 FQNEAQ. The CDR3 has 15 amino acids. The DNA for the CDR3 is TGTGCCAGCAGCTTAGTGGGGTCAGGAGAAGAGACCCAGTACTTC. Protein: CASSLVGSGEETQYF.

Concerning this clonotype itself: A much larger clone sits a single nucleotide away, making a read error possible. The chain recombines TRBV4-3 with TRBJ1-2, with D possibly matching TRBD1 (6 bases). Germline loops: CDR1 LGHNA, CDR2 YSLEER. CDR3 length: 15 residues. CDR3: CASSQDVGGNYGYSF. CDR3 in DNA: TGTGCCAGCAGCCAAGATGTAGGGGGGAACTATGGCTACTCCTTC.

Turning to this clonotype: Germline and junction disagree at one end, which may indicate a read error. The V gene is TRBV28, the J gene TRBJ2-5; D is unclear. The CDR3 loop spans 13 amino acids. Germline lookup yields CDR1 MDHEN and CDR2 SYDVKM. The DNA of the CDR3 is TGTGCCAGCTGTTTAGTCTTAGGGGAGACCCAGTACTTC. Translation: CASCLVLGETQYF.

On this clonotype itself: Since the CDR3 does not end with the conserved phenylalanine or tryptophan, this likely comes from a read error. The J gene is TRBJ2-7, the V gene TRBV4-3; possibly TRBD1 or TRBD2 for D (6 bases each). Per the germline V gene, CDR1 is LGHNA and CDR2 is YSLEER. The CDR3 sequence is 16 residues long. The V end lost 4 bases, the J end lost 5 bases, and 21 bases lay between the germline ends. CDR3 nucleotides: TGCGCCAGCAGCCTCCAAGGAGGAGGGGGTACGAACGAGCAGTACATC. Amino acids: CASSLQGGGGTNEQYI.

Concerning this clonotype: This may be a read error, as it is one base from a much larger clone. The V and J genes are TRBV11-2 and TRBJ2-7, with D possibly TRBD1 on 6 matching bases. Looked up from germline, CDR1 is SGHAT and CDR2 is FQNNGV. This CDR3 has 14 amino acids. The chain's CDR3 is CANSPSGQPYEQYF. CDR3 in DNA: TGTGCCAACAGCCCCTCCGGACAGCCCTACGAGCAGTACTTC.

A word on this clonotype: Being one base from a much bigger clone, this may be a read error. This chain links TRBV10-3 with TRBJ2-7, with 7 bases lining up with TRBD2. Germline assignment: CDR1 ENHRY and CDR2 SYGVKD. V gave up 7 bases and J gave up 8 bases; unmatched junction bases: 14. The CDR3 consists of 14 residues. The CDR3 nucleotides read TGTGCCATCATGACGGGACTAAGTCTTACGCAGCAGTACTTC. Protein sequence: CAIMTGLSLTQQYF.

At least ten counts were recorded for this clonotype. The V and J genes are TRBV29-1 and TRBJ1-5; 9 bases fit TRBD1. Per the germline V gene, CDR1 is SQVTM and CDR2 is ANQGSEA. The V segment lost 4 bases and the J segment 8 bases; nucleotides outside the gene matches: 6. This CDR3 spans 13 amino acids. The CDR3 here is CSVGTGAGEPQHF. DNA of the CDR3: TGCAGCGTTGGGACAGGGGCGGGGGAGCCCCAGCATTTT.

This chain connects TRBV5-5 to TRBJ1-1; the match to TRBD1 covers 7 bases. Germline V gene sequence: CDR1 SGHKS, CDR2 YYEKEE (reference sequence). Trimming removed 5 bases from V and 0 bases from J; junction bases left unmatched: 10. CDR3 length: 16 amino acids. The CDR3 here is CASSSDRVRMNTEAFF. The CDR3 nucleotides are TGTGCCAGCAGTTCAGACAGGGTAAGGATGAACACTGAAGCTTTCTTT.

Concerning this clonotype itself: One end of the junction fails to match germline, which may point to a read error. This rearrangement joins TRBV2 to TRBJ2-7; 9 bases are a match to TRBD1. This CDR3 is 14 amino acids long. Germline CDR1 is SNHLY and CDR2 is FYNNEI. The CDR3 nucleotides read TGTGTCAGCAGCCCTGAAAGGACAGGGGAAAGACAGTACTTC. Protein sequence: CVSSPERTGERQYF. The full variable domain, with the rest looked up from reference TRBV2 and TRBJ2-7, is EPEVTQTPSHQVTQMGQEVILRCVPISNHLYFYWYRQILGQKVEFLVSFYNNEISEKSEIFDDQFSVERPDGSNFTLKIRSTKLEDSAMYFCVSSPERTGERQYFGPGTRLTVT.

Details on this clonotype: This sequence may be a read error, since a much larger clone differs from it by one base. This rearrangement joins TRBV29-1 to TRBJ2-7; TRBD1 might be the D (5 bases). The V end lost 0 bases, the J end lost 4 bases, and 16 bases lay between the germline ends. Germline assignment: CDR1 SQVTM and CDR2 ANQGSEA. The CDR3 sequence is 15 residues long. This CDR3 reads CSVEEGDGIRYEQYF. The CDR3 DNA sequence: TGCAGCGTTGAAGAAGGGGATGGAATTAGGTACGAGCAGTACTTC.

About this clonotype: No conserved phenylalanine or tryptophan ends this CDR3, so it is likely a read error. The CDR3 DNA follows: TGTGCCAGCAGTTTAGGTAGCGGGGGGAACACCGGGGAGCTGTTTTTA. It translates to CASSLGSGGNTGELFL. This rearrangement joins TRBV12-3 or TRBV12-4 to TRBJ2-2; 9 bases are shared with TRBD2. The CDR3 consists of 16 residues. Losses at the gene ends were 1 base for V and 1 base for J; bases not matched to a gene: 1.

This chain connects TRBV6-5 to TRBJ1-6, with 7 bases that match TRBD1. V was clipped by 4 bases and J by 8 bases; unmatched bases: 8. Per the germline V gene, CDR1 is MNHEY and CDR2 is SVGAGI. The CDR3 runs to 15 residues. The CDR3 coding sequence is TGTGCCAGCAGTTTCTACCGGGACAGCGATTCACCCCTCCACTTT. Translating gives CASSFYRDSDSPLHF.

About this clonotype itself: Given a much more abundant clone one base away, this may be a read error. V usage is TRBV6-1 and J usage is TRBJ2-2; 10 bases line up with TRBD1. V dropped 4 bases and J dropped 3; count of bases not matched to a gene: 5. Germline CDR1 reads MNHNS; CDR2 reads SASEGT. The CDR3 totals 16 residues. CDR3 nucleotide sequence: TGTGCCAGCAGTGCCGGGACAGGGGCGTACACCGGGGAGCTGTTTTTT. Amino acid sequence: CASSAGTGAYTGELFF.

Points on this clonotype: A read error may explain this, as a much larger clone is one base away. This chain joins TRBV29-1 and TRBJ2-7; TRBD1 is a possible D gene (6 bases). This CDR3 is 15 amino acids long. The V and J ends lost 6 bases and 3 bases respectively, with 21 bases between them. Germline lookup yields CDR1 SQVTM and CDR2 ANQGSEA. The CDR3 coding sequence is TGCAGCGTCGCACGCGGACAGAGTGGCAGCTACGAGCAGTACTTC. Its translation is CSVARGQSGSYEQYF.

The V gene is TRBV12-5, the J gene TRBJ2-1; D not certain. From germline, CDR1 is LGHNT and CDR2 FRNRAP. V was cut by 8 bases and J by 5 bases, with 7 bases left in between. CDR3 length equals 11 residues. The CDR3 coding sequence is TGTGCTAGTAGTTCCCACAATGAGCAGTTCTTC. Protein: CASSSHNEQFF.

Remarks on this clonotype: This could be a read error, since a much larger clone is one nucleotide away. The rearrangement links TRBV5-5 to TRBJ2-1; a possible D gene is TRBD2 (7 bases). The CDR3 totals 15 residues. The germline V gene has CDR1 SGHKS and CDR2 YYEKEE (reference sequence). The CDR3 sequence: CASSSLGASGNEKFF. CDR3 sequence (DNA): TGTGCCAGCAGCTCCCTGGGGGCTAGCGGCAATGAGAAGTTCTTC.

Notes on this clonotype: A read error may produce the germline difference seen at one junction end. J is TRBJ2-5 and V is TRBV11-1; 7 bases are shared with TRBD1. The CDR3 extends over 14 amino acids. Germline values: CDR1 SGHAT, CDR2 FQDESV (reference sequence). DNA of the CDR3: TGTGCAAGCAGCTTAGGGACAGCCCAAGAGACCCTGTACTTC. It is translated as CASSLGTAQETLYF.

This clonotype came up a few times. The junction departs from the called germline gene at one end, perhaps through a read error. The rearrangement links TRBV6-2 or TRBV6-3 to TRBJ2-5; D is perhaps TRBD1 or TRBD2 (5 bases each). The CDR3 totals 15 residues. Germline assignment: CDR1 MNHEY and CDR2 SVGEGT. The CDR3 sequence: CASGVQGSAEEIQYF. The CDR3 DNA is TGTGCCAGCGGGGTCCAGGGTAGCGCGGAAGAGATCCAGTACTTC.

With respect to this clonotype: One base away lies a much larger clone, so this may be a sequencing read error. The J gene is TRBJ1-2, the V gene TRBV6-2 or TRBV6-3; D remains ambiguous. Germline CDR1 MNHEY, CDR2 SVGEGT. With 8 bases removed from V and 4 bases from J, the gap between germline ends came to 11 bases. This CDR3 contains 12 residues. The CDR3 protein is CASYETGYGYTF. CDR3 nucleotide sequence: TGTGCCAGCTACGAGACGGGCTATGGCTACACCTTC.

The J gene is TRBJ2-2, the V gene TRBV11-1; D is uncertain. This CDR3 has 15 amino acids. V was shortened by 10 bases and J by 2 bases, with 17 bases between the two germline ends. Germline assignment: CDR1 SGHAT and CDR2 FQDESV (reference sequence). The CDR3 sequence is CANSRNSENTGELFF. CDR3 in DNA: TGTGCCAACAGTCGAAACTCGGAAAACACCGGGGAGCTGTTTTTT. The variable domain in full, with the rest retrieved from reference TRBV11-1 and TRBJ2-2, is EAEVAQSPRYKITEKSQAVAFWCDPISGHATLYWYRQILGQGPELLVQFQDESVVDDSQLPKDRFSAERLKGVDSTLKIQPAELGDSAMYLCANSRNSENTGELFFGEGSRLTVL.

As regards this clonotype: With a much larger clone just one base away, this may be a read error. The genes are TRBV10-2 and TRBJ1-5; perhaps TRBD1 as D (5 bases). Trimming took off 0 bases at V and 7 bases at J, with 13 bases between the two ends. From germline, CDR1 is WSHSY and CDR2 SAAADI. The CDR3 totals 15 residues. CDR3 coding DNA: TGCGCCAGCAGTGAGTCGGGGGGGACCAAACAGCCCCAGCATTTT. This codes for CASSESGGTKQPQHF.

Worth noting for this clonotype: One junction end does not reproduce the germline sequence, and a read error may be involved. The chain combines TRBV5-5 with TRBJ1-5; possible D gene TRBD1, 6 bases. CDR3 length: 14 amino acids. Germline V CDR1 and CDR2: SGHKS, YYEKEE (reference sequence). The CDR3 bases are TGTACCAGCCACCGGGGGGCCCTACCTCAGCCCCAGCATTTT. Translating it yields CTSHRGALPQPQHF. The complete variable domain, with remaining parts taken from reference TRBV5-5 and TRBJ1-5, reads DAGVTQSPTHLIKTRGQQVTLRCSPISGHKSVSWYQQVLGQGPQFIFQYYEKEERGRGNFPDRFSARQFPNYSSELNVNALLLGDSALYLCTSHRGALPQPQHFGDGTRLSIL.

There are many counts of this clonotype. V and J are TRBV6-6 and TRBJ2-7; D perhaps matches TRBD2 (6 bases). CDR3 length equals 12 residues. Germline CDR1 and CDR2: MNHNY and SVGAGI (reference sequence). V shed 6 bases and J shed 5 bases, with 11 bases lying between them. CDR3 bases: TGTGCCAGCAGCCCGGGGGTGAACGAGCAGTACTTC. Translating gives CASSPGVNEQYF.

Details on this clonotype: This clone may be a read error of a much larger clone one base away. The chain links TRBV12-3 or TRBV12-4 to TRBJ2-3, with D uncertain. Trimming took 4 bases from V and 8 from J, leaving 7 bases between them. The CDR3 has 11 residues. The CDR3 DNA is TGTGCCAGCAGTTCTCCGGGTACGCAGTATTTT. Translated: CASSSPGTQYF.

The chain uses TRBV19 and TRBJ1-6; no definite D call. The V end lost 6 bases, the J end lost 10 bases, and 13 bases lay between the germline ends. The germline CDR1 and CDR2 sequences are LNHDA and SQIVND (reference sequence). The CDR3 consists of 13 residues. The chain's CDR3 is CASSSAFKSPLHF. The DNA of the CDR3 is TGTGCCAGTAGCTCTGCGTTCAAATCACCCCTCCACTTT.

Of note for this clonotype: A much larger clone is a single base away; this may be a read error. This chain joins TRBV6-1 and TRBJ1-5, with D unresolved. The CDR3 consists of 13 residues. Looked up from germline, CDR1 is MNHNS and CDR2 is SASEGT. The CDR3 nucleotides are TGTGCCAACAGTGAATACATTGGTCAGCCCCAGCATTTT. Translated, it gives CANSEYIGQPQHF.

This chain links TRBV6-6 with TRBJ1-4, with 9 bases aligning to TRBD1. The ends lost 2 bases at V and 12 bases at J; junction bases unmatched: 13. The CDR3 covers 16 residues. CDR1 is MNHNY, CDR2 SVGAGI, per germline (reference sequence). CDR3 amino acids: CASSYQGQGGDEELFF. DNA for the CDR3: TGTGCCAGCAGTTACCAGGGACAGGGCGGGGACGAAGAACTGTTTTTT.